The 2 T cell receptor beta chains in this list originate from one sample, sequenced in a study of blood T cell repertoires in COVID-19. Using immunoSEQ multiplex PCR, the repertoire was profiled, and TCRdb retains in-frame clones only, with some absent. This sample has nearly 95,000 clones, with around 87% found just once. Sequencing was carried out using peripheral blood. The receptors here all came from a human donor with acute or convalescent COVID-19. The donor label of this sample is uncertain.

The chain has TRBV10-3 and TRBJ1-4, with 8 bases that match TRBD1. Germline V gene data show CDR1 as ENHRY and CDR2 as SYGVKD. CDR3 length equals 14 residues. Trimming cost V 4 bases and J 10 bases; bases outside gene matches: 8. The chain's CDR3 is CAISGTGQEGKLFF. DNA of the CDR3: TGTGCCATCAGTGGGACAGGGCAAGAGGGAAAACTGTTTTTT.

The chain employs TRBV9 and TRBJ2-1; D may be TRBD2 (6 bases). Germline CDR1 is SGDLS and CDR2 is YYNGEE. This CDR3 has 15 residues. Trimming removed 3 bases at V and 2 bases at J, with 12 bases between. The CDR3 sequence is CASSAGVTAYNEQFF. As DNA, the CDR3 is TGTGCCAGCAGCGCGGGGGTCACTGCCTACAATGAGCAGTTCTTC.